Sequencing of this TCR beta chain was carried out in a study of CXCR3-negative and CXCR3-positive naive CD8 T cells. Study-level findings and limits: Partly lower CXCR3 expression followed cryopreservation, and most assays relied on fresh PBMCs. Naive CXCR3-positive and CXCR3-negative cells shared TRBV-TRBJ usage; memory cells diverged. CXCR3-positive naive cells had TRB CDR3s that were more hydrophobic than CXCR3-negative naive cells had. Similarly elevated diversity marked both naive subsets, with memory CD8+ cells showing far lower diversity.

TRB cDNA was prepared as libraries by UMI-labeled 5' RACE. TCRdb reprocessed the 5' RACE reads and keeps a single row for each CDR3 protein, giving no DNA. In all, the sample yields roughly 110,000 distinct CDR3 sequences. Worth noting for this clonotype: Antigen unknown.

The CDR3 is made up of 16 amino acids. The germline CDR1 and CDR2 sequences are SEHNR and FQNEAQ (reference sequence). V is TRBV7-9 and J is TRBJ2-1. This clonotype originated in a human donor in good health. Some clones in this sample may be carry-over from other donors' samples. Sequencing was carried out using naive CXCR3+ CD8+ T cells from blood. Subset defined: CD45RO-CCR7+CD27+CD95- naive CD8+ T cells expressing CXCR3 (TNR3+). The CDR3 spells CASSHPGGSSYNEQFF.